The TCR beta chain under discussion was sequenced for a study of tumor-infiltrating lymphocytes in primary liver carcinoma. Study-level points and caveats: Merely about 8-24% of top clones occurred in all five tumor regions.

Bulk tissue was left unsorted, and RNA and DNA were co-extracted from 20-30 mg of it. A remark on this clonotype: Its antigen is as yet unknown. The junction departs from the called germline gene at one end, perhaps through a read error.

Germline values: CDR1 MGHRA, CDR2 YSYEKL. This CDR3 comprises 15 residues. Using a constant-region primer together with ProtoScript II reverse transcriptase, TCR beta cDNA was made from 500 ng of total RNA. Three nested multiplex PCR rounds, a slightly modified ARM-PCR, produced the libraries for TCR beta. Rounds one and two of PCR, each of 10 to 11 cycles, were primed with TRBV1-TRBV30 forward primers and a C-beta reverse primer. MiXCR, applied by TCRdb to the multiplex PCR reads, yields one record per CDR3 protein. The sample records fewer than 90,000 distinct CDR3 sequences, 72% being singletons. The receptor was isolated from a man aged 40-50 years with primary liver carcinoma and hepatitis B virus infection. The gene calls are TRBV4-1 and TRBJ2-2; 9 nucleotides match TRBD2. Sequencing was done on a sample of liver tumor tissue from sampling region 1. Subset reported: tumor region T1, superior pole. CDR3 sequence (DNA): TGCGCCAGTAGCCAATCTAGCGGGAACACCAGGGAGCTGTTTTTT. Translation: CASSQSSGNTRELFF.